The 28 T cell receptor beta chains given below trace back to one sample, sequenced in a study of blood T cell repertoires in COVID-19. The data were produced by immunoSEQ multiplex PCR, yet TCRdb's version contains in-frame clones alone and is incomplete. The table lists about 36,000 clones, just under 80% of them singletons. Specimen: peripheral blood. The receptors come from a man in his 60s with acute or convalescent COVID-19.

The gene calls are TRBV6-6 and TRBJ1-1; D is unclear. This CDR3 has 13 residues. Germline CDR1 MNHNY, CDR2 SVGAGI (reference sequence). Trimming stripped 10 bases from V and 1 base from J, with 13 bases between. The CDR3 sequence: CATGSVGNTEAFF. CDR3 DNA sequence: TGTGCCACCGGGAGTGTGGGGAACACTGAAGCTTTCTTT.

The gene calls are TRBV19 and TRBJ2-6; tentative D call: TRBD2 (5 bases). This CDR3 has 15 residues. V lost 5 bases to trimming and J lost 0 bases, with 8 bases between them. Looked up from germline, CDR1 is LNHDA and CDR2 is SQIVND (reference sequence). The chain's CDR3 is CASSPTSSGANVLTF. The CDR3 coding sequence is TGTGCCAGTAGTCCAACTAGCTCTGGGGCCAACGTCCTGACTTTC.

The rearrangement links TRBV7-9 to TRBJ2-7, with D possibly matching TRBD1 (6 bases). The CDR3 totals 16 residues. The V gene lost 4 bases and the J gene lost 3 bases, with 19 bases spanning the gap. Germline V gene lookup returns CDR1 SEHNR and CDR2 FQNEAQ (reference sequence). The CDR3 loop reads CASSYGVQGRGYEQYF. The DNA of the CDR3 is TGTGCCAGCAGCTACGGGGTACAGGGAAGAGGCTACGAGCAGTACTTC.

This sequence joins TRBV19 and TRBJ2-2; 12 nucleotides agree with TRBD1. The V and J ends lost 5 bases and 4 bases, in that order; junction bases with no gene match: 11. The CDR3 is 18 amino acids. Looked up from germline, CDR1 is LNHDA and CDR2 is SQIVND (reference sequence). CDR3 in amino acids: CASSDSGTGGVGTGELFF. The CDR3 bases are TGTGCCAGTAGTGATTCCGGGACAGGGGGCGTTGGCACCGGGGAGCTGTTTTTT.

The chain joins TRBV9 to TRBJ2-7; maybe TRBD2 (5 bases). CDR3 length equals 15 residues. V dropped 0 bases and J dropped 4 bases, with 14 bases sitting between them. The germline V gene encodes CDR1 SGDLS and CDR2 YYNGEE. CDR3 protein: CASSVAREPIYEQYF. The CDR3 nucleotides read TGTGCCAGCAGCGTAGCGAGGGAACCTATATACGAGCAGTACTTC.

The rearrangement uses TRBV7-9 and TRBJ2-5, with D possibly TRBD1 on 5 matching bases. The CDR3 contains 14 residues. V shed 5 bases and J shed 2 bases, with 12 bases lying between them. Germline assignment: CDR1 SEHNR and CDR2 FQNEAQ (reference sequence). This CDR3 is CASSQRQIQETQYF. CDR3 in DNA: TGTGCCAGCAGCCAAAGACAGATTCAAGAGACCCAGTACTTC. Together with reference TRBV7-9 and TRBJ2-5, the CDR3 gives the full variable domain: DTGVSQNPRHKITKRGQNVTFRCDPISEHNRLYWYRQTLGQGPEFLTYFQNEAQLEKSRLLSDRFSAERPKGSFSTLEIQRTEQGDSAMYLCASSQRQIQETQYFGPGTRLLVL.

This sequence joins TRBV24-1 and TRBJ2-1, with 7 nucleotides matching TRBD1. V dropped 4 bases and J dropped 5; count of bases not matched to a gene: 10. The CDR3 length is 16 residues. The V gene's germline CDR1 is KGHDR and CDR2 SFDVKD. CDR3 in amino acids: CATSEGQSLGNNEQFF. The CDR3 DNA reads as TGTGCCACCAGTGAGGGACAGTCCCTTGGGAACAATGAGCAGTTCTTC.

With regard to this clone: Other nucleotide sequences in the sample specify the same CDR3. The chain carries TRBV6-6 and TRBJ2-3, with a weak D call TRBD2 (5 bases). CDR3 length equals 17 residues. The V gene lost 5 bases and the J gene lost 1 base, with 19 bases spanning the gap. Germline lookup yields CDR1 MNHNY and CDR2 SVGAGI (reference sequence). The DNA of the CDR3 is TGTGCCAGCAGTCCCAGCGTGGCGGAGGAGGGCACAGATACGCAGTATTTT. It encodes CASSPSVAEEGTDTQYF.

CDR3 amino acids: CATSDPGTGHPETQYF. Here the CDR3 DNA reads TGTGCCACCAGTGACCCCGGGACAGGGCACCCAGAGACCCAGTACTTC. The gene calls are TRBV24-1 and TRBJ2-5; 9 nucleotides line up with TRBD1. V was clipped by 4 bases and J by 4 bases; unmatched bases: 9. The germline CDR1 and CDR2 sequences are KGHDR and SFDVKD. The CDR3 loop spans 16 amino acids.

J is TRBJ2-3 and V is TRBV21-1; the table gives TRBD1 as D, unverified against the DNA. TRBV21-1 is deemed a pseudogene. CDR3 length equals 19 residues. CDR3: CASSKALYIDRACTDTQYF. The CDR3 coding sequence is TGTGCCAGCAGCAAAGCGCTTTATATAGACAGGGCTTGCACAGATACGCAGTATTTT.

J is TRBJ1-5 and V is TRBV18, with D hard to call. Trimming pared 3 bases from V and 9 bases from J, leaving 18 bases between. Germline CDR1 KGHSH, CDR2 LQKENI. The CDR3 consists of 15 residues. The CDR3 coding sequence is TGTGCCAGCTCACCGGATGTGGGCCTCCGAACGCCCCAGCATTTT. This sequence encodes CASSPDVGLRTPQHF.

The chain recombines TRBV2 with TRBJ1-6, with 7 bases identical to TRBD1. This CDR3 has 14 amino acids. Germline loops: CDR1 SNHLY, CDR2 FYNNEI. Losses at the gene ends were 2 bases for V and 6 bases for J; bases not matched to a gene: 1. The CDR3 sequence: CASSEYRGNSPLHF. As DNA, the CDR3 is TGTGCCAGCAGTGAATACAGGGGTAATTCACCCCTCCACTTT.

The chain is built from TRBV5-1 and TRBJ1-1, with D possibly matching TRBD1 (5 bases). This CDR3 region has 14 residues. The germline V and J ends were trimmed by 2 bases and 7 bases, with 15 bases remaining between them. Germline lookup yields CDR1 SGHRS and CDR2 YFSETQ. The CDR3 sequence: CASSFGAQTGEAFF. CDR3 coding DNA: TGCGCCAGCAGCTTTGGGGCCCAGACGGGTGAAGCTTTCTTT.

This chain connects TRBV19 to TRBJ1-1; 9 bases map to TRBD1. J was trimmed by 1 base and V by 3 bases; bases with no gene match: 3. The CDR3 covers 15 residues. Germline loops: CDR1 LNHDA, CDR2 SQIVND (reference sequence). CDR3: CASSITGGGNTEAFF. DNA of the CDR3: TGTGCCAGTAGTATTACAGGGGGCGGGAACACTGAAGCTTTCTTT.

V is TRBV6-5 and J is TRBJ2-7, with D perhaps matching TRBD2 (5 bases). CDR1 and CDR2 from the germline V gene are MNHEY and SVGAGI. V lost 1 base to trimming and J lost 2 bases, with 9 bases between them. The CDR3 runs 14 residues. The CDR3 DNA sequence: TGTGCCAGCAGTTACTTAGGACTGACCTACGAGCAGTACTTC. As protein: CASSYLGLTYEQYF.

This clone was observed a single time. V usage is TRBV6-2 or TRBV6-3 and J usage is TRBJ1-3; TRBD1 might be the D (6 bases). The CDR3 spans 16 residues. V lost 4 bases to trimming and J lost 1 base, with 14 bases between them. Germline V CDR1 and CDR2: MNHEY, SVGEGT. The CDR3 nucleotides are TGTGCCAGCAGTTCGGGACACCTCTCTTCTGGAAACACCATATATTTT. It translates to CASSSGHLSSGNTIYF.

This clone has a single count. An end of the junction does not agree with germline; a read error may underlie this. The V gene is TRBV5-1, the J gene TRBJ2-6; TRBD1 agrees at 7 bases. The CDR3 covers 17 residues. The V gene's germline CDR1 is SGHRS and CDR2 YFSETQ. The CDR3 is CARSADEGAGGANVLTF. CDR3 DNA: TGCGCCCGCAGCGCCGACGAGGGGGCGGGTGGGGCCAACGTCCTGACTTTC.

The rearrangement uses TRBV12-3 or TRBV12-4 and TRBJ1-2, with D possibly TRBD1 on 6 matching bases. The CDR3 is 11 amino acids. V lost 6 bases, J lost 11 bases, and 13 bases lay in between. CDR3 in amino acids: CASSRQVKYTF. The CDR3 coding sequence is TGTGCCAGCAGCCGACAGGTGAAATACACCTTC.

This clone was detected a few times. The rearrangement uses TRBV7-2 and TRBJ2-7; D is perhaps TRBD1 (6 bases). The V end was cut by 0 bases, the J end by 4 bases, with 13 bases between. The germline V gene encodes CDR1 SGHTA and CDR2 FQGNSA. This CDR3 has 15 amino acids. DNA for the CDR3: TGTGCCAGCAGCTTAGCGAGGACAGCCCTGTACGAGCAGTACTTC. Protein: CASSLARTALYEQYF.

This chain joins TRBV30 and TRBJ2-7; 7 bases fit TRBD2. J lost 3 bases, V lost 0 bases, and 8 bases had no gene match. Germline lookup yields CDR1 GTSNPN and CDR2 SVGIG (reference sequence). The CDR3 sequence is 15 residues long. CDR3 residues: CAWSVRAGSNYEQYF. Written as DNA, the CDR3 is TGTGCCTGGAGTGTACGAGCGGGGAGTAACTACGAGCAGTACTTC.

The chain employs TRBV28 and TRBJ2-5; D is unclear. V lost 4 bases to trimming and J lost 4 bases, with 16 bases between them. CDR1 and CDR2 (germline): MDHEN, SYDVKM. The CDR3 has 15 residues. This CDR3 is CASSSSAQRLETQYF. The CDR3 nucleotides are TGTGCCAGCAGTTCCTCGGCCCAGAGACTAGAGACCCAGTACTTC.

The V gene is TRBV9, the J gene TRBJ2-5; 12 positions agree with TRBD2. After removal of 3 bases from V and 0 bases from J, the junction contained 3 bases not matched to a gene. This CDR3 is 16 amino acids long. CDR1 and CDR2 from the germline V gene are SGDLS and YYNGEE. CDR3 DNA: TGTGCCAGCAGCGAGGGGACTAGCGGGTACCAAGAGACCCAGTACTTC. It specifies CASSEGTSGYQETQYF. Combining the CDR3 with reference TRBV9 and TRBJ2-5 gives the whole variable domain DSGVTQTPKHLITATGQRVTLRCSPRSGDLSVYWYQQSLDQGLQFLIQYYNGEERAKGNILERFSAQQFPDLHSELNLSSLELGDSALYFCASSEGTSGYQETQYFGPGTRLLVL.

The chain uses TRBV5-1 and TRBJ2-7; 10 bases line up with TRBD1. The V gene end was trimmed by 3 bases and the J gene end by 5 bases; junction bases not matched to a gene: 8. Germline lookup yields CDR1 SGHRS and CDR2 YFSETQ. This CDR3 region has 15 residues. CDR3 bases: TGCGCCAGCAGCTCGAGACCCGACAGGGGGCACGAGCAGTACTTC. The encoded protein is CASSSRPDRGHEQYF. Full variable domain (remainder filled in from reference TRBV5-1 and TRBJ2-7): KAGVTQTPRYLIKTRGQQVTLSCSPISGHRSVSWYQQTPGQGLQFLFEYFSETQRNKGNFPGRFSGRQFSNSRSEMNVSTLELGDSALYLCASSSRPDRGHEQYFGPGTRLTVT.

The rearrangement uses TRBV4-2 and TRBJ1-1; D is perhaps TRBD1 (6 bases). This CDR3 is 15 amino acids long. Germline values: CDR1 LGHNA, CDR2 YNFKEQ. Trimming removed 1 base from V and 1 base from J, with 10 bases in between. The CDR3: CASSQATGGNTEAFF. The CDR3 DNA follows: TGTGCCAGCAGCCAAGCGACAGGTGGGAACACTGAAGCTTTCTTT.

This chain connects TRBV29-1 to TRBJ1-5, with 8 bases that match TRBD1. Germline CDR1 is SQVTM and CDR2 is ANQGSEA. Germline trimming cut 6 bases from V and 1 base from J; bases unmatched to any gene: 8. CDR3 size: 15 residues. The CDR3 spells CSVKTGQGSNQPQHF. In nucleotides, the CDR3 is TGCAGCGTCAAGACAGGACAGGGAAGCAATCAGCCCCAGCATTTT.

The chain carries TRBV7-8 and TRBJ2-1, with 7 bases aligning to TRBD2. The V gene's germline CDR1 is SGHVS and CDR2 FQNEAQ. There are 14 residues in the CDR3. V dropped 3 bases and J dropped 5; count of bases not matched to a gene: 4. The CDR3 sequence is CASSLTSRDNEQFF. The CDR3 coding sequence is TGTGCCAGCAGCTTGACTAGCCGAGACAATGAGCAGTTCTTC.

The chain has TRBV5-8 and TRBJ2-5, with 10 bases aligning to TRBD2. Germline V CDR1 and CDR2: SGHTS, YDEGEE. The CDR3 is 14 amino acids. V lost 4 bases, J lost 2 bases, and 2 bases stayed unmatched. This chain's CDR3 is CASSPGLAQETQYF. The CDR3 DNA sequence: TGTGCCAGCAGCCCGGGACTAGCGCAAGAGACCCAGTACTTC.

V gene TRBV10-3 combines with J gene TRBJ2-7; the D gene is possibly TRBD2 (7 bases). Per germline, CDR1 ENHRY and CDR2 SYGVKD. The CDR3 is 13 amino acids. Trimming removed 7 bases from V and 3 bases from J, with 13 bases in between. The CDR3 protein is CAIIGGPHYEQYF. The CDR3 nucleotides read TGTGCCATCATCGGGGGGCCCCACTACGAGCAGTACTTC.